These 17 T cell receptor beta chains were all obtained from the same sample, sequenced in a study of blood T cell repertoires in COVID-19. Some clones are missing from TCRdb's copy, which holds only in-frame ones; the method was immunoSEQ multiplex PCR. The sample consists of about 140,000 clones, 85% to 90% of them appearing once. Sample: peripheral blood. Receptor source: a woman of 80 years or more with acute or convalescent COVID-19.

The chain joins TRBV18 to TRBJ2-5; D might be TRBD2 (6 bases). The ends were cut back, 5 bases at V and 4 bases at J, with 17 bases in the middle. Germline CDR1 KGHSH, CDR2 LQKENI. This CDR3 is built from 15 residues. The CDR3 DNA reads TGTGCCAGCTCATCGACAACGGGACTTGGAGAGACCCAGTACTTC. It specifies CASSSTTGLGETQYF.

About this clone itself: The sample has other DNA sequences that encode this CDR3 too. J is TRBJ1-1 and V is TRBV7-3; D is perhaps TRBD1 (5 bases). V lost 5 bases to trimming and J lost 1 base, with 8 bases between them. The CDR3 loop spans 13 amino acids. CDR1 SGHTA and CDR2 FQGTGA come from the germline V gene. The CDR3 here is CASSLDRNTEAFF. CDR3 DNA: TGTGCCAGCAGCCTCGACAGGAACACTGAAGCTTTCTTT.

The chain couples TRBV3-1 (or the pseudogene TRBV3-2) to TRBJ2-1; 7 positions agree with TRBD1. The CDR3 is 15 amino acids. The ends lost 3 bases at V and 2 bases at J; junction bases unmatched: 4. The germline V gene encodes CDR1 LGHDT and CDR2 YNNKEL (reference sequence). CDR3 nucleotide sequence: TGTGCCAGCAGCCAGGGGACAGCCACCTACAATGAGCAGTTCTTC. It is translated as CASSQGTATYNEQFF.

The CDR3 reads CAWSFGLAEGNEQFF. CDR3 DNA: TGTGCCTGGAGTTTCGGACTAGCGGAGGGCAATGAGCAGTTCTTC. This sequence joins TRBV30 and TRBJ2-1, with TRBD2 matching 10 bases. The CDR3 contains 15 residues. CDR1 is GTSNPN and CDR2 is SVGIG in the germline V gene (reference sequence). The V gene end was trimmed by 2 bases and the J gene end by 6 bases; junction bases not matched to a gene: 7.

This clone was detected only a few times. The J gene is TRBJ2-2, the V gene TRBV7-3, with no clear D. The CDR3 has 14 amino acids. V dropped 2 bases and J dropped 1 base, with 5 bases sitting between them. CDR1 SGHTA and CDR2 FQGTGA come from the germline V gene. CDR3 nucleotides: TGTGCCAGCAGCTTATTACAGAACACCGGGGAGCTGTTTTTT. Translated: CASSLLQNTGELFF.

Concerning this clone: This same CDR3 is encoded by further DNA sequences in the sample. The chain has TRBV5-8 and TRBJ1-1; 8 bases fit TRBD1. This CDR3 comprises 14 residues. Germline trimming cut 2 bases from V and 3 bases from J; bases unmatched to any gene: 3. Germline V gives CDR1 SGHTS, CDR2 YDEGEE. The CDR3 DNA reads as TGTGCCAGCAGCTTCGGACAGGGAGACACTGAAGCTTTCTTT. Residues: CASSFGQGDTEAFF. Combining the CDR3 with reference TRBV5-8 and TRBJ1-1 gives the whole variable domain EAGVTQSPTHLIKTRGQQATLRCSPISGHTSVYWYQQALGLGLQFLLWYDEGEERNRGNFPPRFSGRQFPNYSSELNVNALELEDSALYLCASSFGQGDTEAFFGQGTRLTVV.

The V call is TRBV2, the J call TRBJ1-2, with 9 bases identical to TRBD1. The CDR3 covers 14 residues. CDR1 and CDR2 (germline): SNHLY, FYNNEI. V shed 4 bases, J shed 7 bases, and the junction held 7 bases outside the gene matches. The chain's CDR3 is CASSATQGAGGYTF. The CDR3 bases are TGTGCCAGCAGTGCGACACAGGGGGCGGGTGGCTACACCTTC.

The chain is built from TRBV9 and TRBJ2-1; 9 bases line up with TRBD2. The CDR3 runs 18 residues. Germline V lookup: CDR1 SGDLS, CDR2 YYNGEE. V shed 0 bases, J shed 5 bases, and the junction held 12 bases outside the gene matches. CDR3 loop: CASSVGLSRGGLDNEQFF. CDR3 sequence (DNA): TGTGCCAGCAGCGTAGGGCTCTCGCGGGGGGGCCTTGACAATGAGCAGTTCTTC. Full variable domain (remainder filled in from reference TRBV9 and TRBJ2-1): DSGVTQTPKHLITATGQRVTLRCSPRSGDLSVYWYQQSLDQGLQFLIQYYNGEERAKGNILERFSAQQFPDLHSELNLSSLELGDSALYFCASSVGLSRGGLDNEQFFGPGTRLTVL.

The chain's CDR3 is CASSVWALTSDTGELFF. DNA for the CDR3: TGTGCCAGCAGCGTATGGGCCTTGACTAGCGACACCGGGGAGCTGTTTTTT. The genes are TRBV7-3 and TRBJ2-2, with 8 bases matching TRBD2. V lost 5 bases to trimming and J lost 3 bases; unmatched junction nucleotides: 11. CDR1 SGHTA and CDR2 FQGTGA come from the germline V gene. CDR3 size: 17 residues.

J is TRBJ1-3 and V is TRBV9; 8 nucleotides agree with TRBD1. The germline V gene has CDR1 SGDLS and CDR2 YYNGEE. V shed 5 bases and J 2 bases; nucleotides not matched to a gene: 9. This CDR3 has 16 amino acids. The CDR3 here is CASSRFRQGTGNTIYF. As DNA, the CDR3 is TGTGCCAGCAGTCGATTCCGACAGGGGACTGGAAACACCATATATTTT. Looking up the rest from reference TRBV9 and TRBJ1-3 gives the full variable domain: DSGVTQTPKHLITATGQRVTLRCSPRSGDLSVYWYQQSLDQGLQFLIQYYNGEERAKGNILERFSAQQFPDLHSELNLSSLELGDSALYFCASSRFRQGTGNTIYFGEGSWLTVV.

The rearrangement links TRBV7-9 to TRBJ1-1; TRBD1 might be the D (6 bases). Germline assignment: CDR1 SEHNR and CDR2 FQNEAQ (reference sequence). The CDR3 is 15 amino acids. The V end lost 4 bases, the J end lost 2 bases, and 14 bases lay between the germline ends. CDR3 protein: CASSWGPTGNTEAFF. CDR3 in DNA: TGTGCCAGCAGCTGGGGCCCGACAGGAAACACTGAAGCTTTCTTT.

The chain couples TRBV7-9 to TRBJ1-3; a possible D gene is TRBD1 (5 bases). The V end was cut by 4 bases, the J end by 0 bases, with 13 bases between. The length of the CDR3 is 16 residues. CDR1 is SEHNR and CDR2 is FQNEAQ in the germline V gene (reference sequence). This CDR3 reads CASSSIDRDSGNTIYF. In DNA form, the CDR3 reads TGTGCCAGCAGCTCGATCGACAGAGACTCTGGAAACACCATATATTTT.

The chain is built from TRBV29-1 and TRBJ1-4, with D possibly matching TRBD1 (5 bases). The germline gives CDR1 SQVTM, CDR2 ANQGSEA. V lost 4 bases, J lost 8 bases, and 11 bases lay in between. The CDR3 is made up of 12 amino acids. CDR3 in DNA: TGCAGCGTTGGGGGGGTACGGGAAAAACTGTTTTTT. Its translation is CSVGGVREKLFF. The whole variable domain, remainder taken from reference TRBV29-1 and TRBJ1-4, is SAVISQKPSRDICQRGTSLTIQCQVDSQVTMMFWYRQQPGQSLTLIATANQGSEATYESGFVIDKFPISRPNLTFSTLTVSNMSPEDSSIYLCSVGGVREKLFFGSGTQLSVL.

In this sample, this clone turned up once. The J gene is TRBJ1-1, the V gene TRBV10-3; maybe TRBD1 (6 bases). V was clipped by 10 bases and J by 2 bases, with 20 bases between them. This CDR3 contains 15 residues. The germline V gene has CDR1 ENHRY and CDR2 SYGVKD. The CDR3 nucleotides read TGTGCCACCACGACAGGCCAGAGGATTAACACTGAAGCTTTCTTT. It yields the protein CATTTGQRINTEAFF.

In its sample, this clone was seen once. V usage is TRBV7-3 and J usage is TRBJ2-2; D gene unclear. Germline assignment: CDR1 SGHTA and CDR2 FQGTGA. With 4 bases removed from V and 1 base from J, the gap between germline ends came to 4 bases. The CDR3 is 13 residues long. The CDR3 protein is CASSYQNTGELFF. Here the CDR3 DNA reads TGTGCCAGCAGCTATCAGAACACCGGGGAGCTGTTTTTT.

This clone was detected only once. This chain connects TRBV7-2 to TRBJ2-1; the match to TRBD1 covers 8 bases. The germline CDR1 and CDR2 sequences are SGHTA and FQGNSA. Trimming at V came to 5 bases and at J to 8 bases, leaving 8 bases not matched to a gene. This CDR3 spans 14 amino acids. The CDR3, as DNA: TGTGCCAGCAGCCTATACAGGGGGTGGGATGAGCAGTTCTTC. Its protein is CASSLYRGWDEQFF.

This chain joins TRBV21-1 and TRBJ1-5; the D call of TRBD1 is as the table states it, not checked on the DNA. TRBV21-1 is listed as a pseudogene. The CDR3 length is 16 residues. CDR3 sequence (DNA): TGTGCCAGCAGCAAACCGTGGGCCAGGGACAATCAGCCCCAGCATTTT. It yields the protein CASSKPWARDNQPQHF.